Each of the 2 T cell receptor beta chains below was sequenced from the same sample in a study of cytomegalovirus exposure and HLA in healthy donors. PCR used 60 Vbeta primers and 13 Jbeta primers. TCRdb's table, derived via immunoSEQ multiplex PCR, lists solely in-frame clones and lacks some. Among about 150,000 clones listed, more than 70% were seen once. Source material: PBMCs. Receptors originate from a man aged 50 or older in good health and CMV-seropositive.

The CDR3 loop reads CASSLSRSETQYF. The DNA of the CDR3 is TGTGCCAGCAGCTTATCCAGGTCGGAGACCCAGTACTTC. The genes are TRBV7-6 and TRBJ2-5; D is unresolved. Per the germline V gene, CDR1 is SGHVS and CDR2 is FNYEAQ. Trimming stripped 2 bases from V and 5 bases from J, with 9 bases between. The length of the CDR3 is 13 residues.

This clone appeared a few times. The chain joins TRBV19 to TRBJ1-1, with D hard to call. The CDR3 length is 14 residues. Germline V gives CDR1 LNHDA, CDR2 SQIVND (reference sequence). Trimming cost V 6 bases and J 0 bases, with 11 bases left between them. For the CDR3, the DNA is TGTGCCAGTAGACGGGAGAGGTTGAACACTGAAGCTTTCTTT. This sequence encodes CASRRERLNTEAFF.